This T cell receptor beta chain comes out of a study of blood T cell repertoires in COVID-19. Study overall: Sites in the United States, Italy and Spain provided acute and convalescent COVID-19 samples. PBMCs, B-cell-depleted T cells, or T cells were the source of the cDNA or gDNA that made up the material.

Original processing notes: Counts of nucleated cells, estimated from reference gene primer amplification, were obtained. The table came from immunoSEQ multiplex PCR; TCRdb's copy has only in-frame clones and leaves some out. V and J calls and clone size come straight from that table; D and trimming were deduced from the DNA. The data contain roughly 72,000 clones, roughly 88% of them singletons. The length of the CDR3 is 14 residues. Germline loops: CDR1 MNHNY, CDR2 SVGAGI (reference sequence). V was clipped by 4 bases and J by 4 bases, with 13 bases between them. The chain links TRBV6-6 to TRBJ1-2, with D possibly being TRBD1 (5 bases). Sequenced: peripheral blood. The receptor comes from a human donor in a cohort sampled during active COVID-19. Here the CDR3 DNA reads TGTGCCAGCAGTTCGGGGGGGACGGGCTATGGCTACACCTTC. Its protein product is CASSSGGTGYGYTF.